These 31 T cell receptor beta chains originate from one sample sequenced in a study of shared clonotypes between healthy human individuals. TCRdb's table, derived via immunoSEQ multiplex PCR, lists solely in-frame clones and lacks some. The table shows approximately 940,000 clones, with more than 75% occurring only once. The sample consisted of memory CD4+ T cells sorted from blood. Subset given: CD45RA-negative fraction. Receptor source: a man in his late teens or twenties in good health.

This clone was counted once. The J gene is TRBJ2-7, the V gene TRBV15; D gene ambiguous. With 5 bases removed from V and 5 bases from J, the gap between germline ends came to 19 bases. The V gene's germline CDR1 is LNHNV and CDR2 YYDKDF (reference sequence). The CDR3 contains 15 residues. The CDR3 here is CATSESPEASHEQYF. The CDR3 nucleotides are TGTGCCACCAGCGAGAGCCCCGAGGCGAGCCACGAGCAGTACTTC.

This clone was detected a few times. This chain connects TRBV28 to TRBJ2-5; 9 bases line up with TRBD1. V gave up 3 bases and J gave up 5 bases; unmatched junction bases: 16. Germline values: CDR1 MDHEN, CDR2 SYDVKM. The CDR3 is 18 residues long. The CDR3 reads CASSFWGSWGQGRETQYF. The CDR3 DNA is TGTGCCAGCAGTTTTTGGGGCTCATGGGGACAGGGTCGCGAGACCCAGTACTTC.

The genes are TRBV7-6 and TRBJ2-7, with a possible D match to TRBD2 (5 bases). CDR1 SGHVS and CDR2 FNYEAQ come from the germline V gene. The V end lost 5 bases, the J end lost 4 bases, and 18 bases lay between the germline ends. This CDR3 is 15 amino acids long. CDR3 sequence reads: CASSPPGLAPYEQYF. For the CDR3, the DNA is TGTGCCAGCAGCCCCCCTGGGCTAGCCCCTTACGAGCAGTACTTC.

The rearrangement links TRBV27 to TRBJ2-3; tentative D call: TRBD2 (6 bases). Germline V gene sequence: CDR1 MNHEY, CDR2 SMNVEV (reference sequence). The V gene lost 4 bases and the J gene lost 8 bases, with 22 bases spanning the gap. CDR3 length: 16 amino acids. The CDR3 sequence is CASSSLRDSRSGTQYF. DNA of the CDR3: TGTGCCAGCAGTTCACTGCGGGACTCTCGGAGTGGTACGCAGTATTTT.

This sequence joins TRBV10-1 and TRBJ2-7, with D perhaps TRBD2 (5 bases). This CDR3 comprises 14 residues. Germline loops: CDR1 WNHNN, CDR2 SYGVQD (reference sequence). V shed 3 bases and J shed 8 bases, with 17 bases lying between them. As DNA, the CDR3 is TGCGCCAGCAGTGACGGATCTGGGCTAGCTAAGCAGTACTTC. This sequence encodes CASSDGSGLAKQYF.

The chain links TRBV6-1 to TRBJ2-1, with D perhaps matching TRBD2 (6 bases). This CDR3 is 15 amino acids long. In germline, CDR1 is MNHNS, CDR2 SASEGT. Trimming took 4 bases from V and 1 from J, leaving 11 bases between them. DNA of the CDR3: TGTGCCAGCAGTGGGACTACCAAATCCTACAATGAGCAGTTCTTC. Its protein product is CASSGTTKSYNEQFF.

About this clone itself: This sample includes further DNA sequences coding for the same CDR3. The V gene is TRBV2, the J gene TRBJ2-3, with 12 bases that match TRBD2. The CDR3 totals 14 residues. Germline CDR1 is SNHLY and CDR2 is FYNNEI. The V gene end was trimmed by 7 bases and the J gene end by 3 bases; junction bases not matched to a gene: 2. CDR3 DNA: TGTGCCAGCAAGACTAGCGGGAGTACAGATACGCAGTATTTT. Its translation: CASKTSGSTDTQYF.

This clone was detected a few times. The gene calls are TRBV30 and TRBJ2-5, with a tentative D call TRBD1 (6 bases). CDR3 size: 14 residues. With 0 bases removed from V and 1 base from J, the gap between germline ends came to 9 bases. In germline, CDR1 is GTSNPN, CDR2 SVGIG (reference sequence). The CDR3 DNA reads TGTGCCTGGAGTGTAGGGACACTCCAAGAGACCCAGTACTTC. Its protein product is CAWSVGTLQETQYF.

The chain has TRBV10-3 and TRBJ2-2; 12 bases fit TRBD1. V lost 0 bases to trimming and J lost 0 bases; unmatched junction nucleotides: 8. Germline-derived CDR1 and CDR2 are ENHRY and SYGVKD. The CDR3 is 20 residues long. CDR3 amino acids: CAISESTRDRGHANTGELFF. CDR3 nucleotides: TGTGCCATCAGTGAGTCGACTCGGGACAGGGGGCATGCGAACACCGGGGAGCTGTTTTTT.

The J gene is TRBJ1-4, the V gene TRBV12-5; D is ambiguous. V dropped 6 bases and J dropped 3 bases, with 23 bases sitting between them. CDR3 length: 18 amino acids. Germline V gives CDR1 LGHNT, CDR2 FRNRAP. CDR3 region: CASGQAPKIGIPNEKLFF. Here the CDR3 DNA reads TGTGCTAGTGGGCAGGCACCGAAGATTGGGATTCCTAATGAAAAACTGTTTTTT.

V is TRBV5-5 and J is TRBJ2-3, with D tentatively TRBD1 or TRBD2 (5 bases each). From germline, CDR1 is SGHKS and CDR2 YYEKEE (reference sequence). V lost 3 bases and J 3 bases, leaving 14 bases between the germline ends. The CDR3 extends over 15 amino acids. CDR3 sequence: CASSWGIISTDTQYF. The CDR3 DNA reads as TGTGCCAGCAGCTGGGGGATCATCAGTACAGATACGCAGTATTTT.

At least ten counts were recorded for this clone. V and J are TRBV4-1 and TRBJ2-6; 8 bases fit TRBD1. The CDR3 has 17 residues. Trimming at V came to 1 base and at J to 2 bases, leaving 4 bases not matched to a gene. Germline-derived CDR1 and CDR2 are MGHRA and YSYEKL. CDR3 amino acids: CASSQGQGFTGANVLTF. The CDR3 nucleotides read TGCGCCAGCAGCCAAGGACAGGGGTTCACTGGGGCCAACGTCCTGACTTTC.

The chain has TRBV5-6 and TRBJ2-1, with 9 positions matching TRBD2. CDR1 and CDR2 (germline): SGHDT, YYEEEE. Unmatched junction bases numbered 5, after V lost 4 bases and J lost 0 bases. This CDR3 is built from 16 residues. CDR3 sequence: CASSPAGGGSYNEQFF. The CDR3 nucleotides read TGTGCCAGCAGCCCTGCGGGAGGGGGCTCCTACAATGAGCAGTTCTTC.

The DNA of the CDR3 is TGCAGCGTTGAAGATGTGGGGCAGAACACTGAAGCTTTCTTT. Amino acids: CSVEDVGQNTEAFF. The chain recombines TRBV29-1 with TRBJ1-1; TRBD1 is a possible D gene (5 bases). In germline, CDR1 is SQVTM, CDR2 ANQGSEA. Trimming took off 0 bases at V and 1 base at J, with 9 bases between the two ends. The CDR3 covers 14 residues.

This clone was recorded once. V and J are TRBV2 and TRBJ2-7; 10 bases are shared with TRBD1. Germline values: CDR1 SNHLY, CDR2 FYNNEI. The CDR3 loop spans 13 amino acids. V lost 8 bases to trimming and J lost 3 bases; unmatched junction nucleotides: 4. This CDR3 is CASGRDRGYEQYF. CDR3 nucleotides: TGTGCCAGCGGGCGGGACAGGGGCTACGAGCAGTACTTC. Together with reference TRBV2 and TRBJ2-7, the CDR3 gives the full variable domain: EPEVTQTPSHQVTQMGQEVILRCVPISNHLYFYWYRQILGQKVEFLVSFYNNEISEKSEIFDDQFSVERPDGSNFTLKIRSTKLEDSAMYFCASGRDRGYEQYFGPGTRLTVT.

CDR3 sequence: CASVRRGGTTDTQYF. As DNA, the CDR3 is TGTGCCAGCGTCCGGAGGGGGGGCACCACAGATACGCAGTATTTT. The chain uses TRBV2 and TRBJ2-3, with D possibly TRBD2 on 7 matching bases. Germline-derived CDR1 and CDR2 are SNHLY and FYNNEI. This CDR3 is 15 amino acids long. Trimming cost V 8 bases and J 2 bases, with 17 bases left between them.

The CDR3 region is CASMRGFNYGYTF. CDR3 DNA: TGTGCCAGTATGCGGGGATTCAACTATGGCTACACCTTC. This chain links TRBV19 with TRBJ1-2; no clear D gene. Germline V gene sequence: CDR1 LNHDA, CDR2 SQIVND (reference sequence). Trimming stripped 7 bases from V and 2 bases from J, with 11 bases between. This CDR3 has 13 amino acids.

The chain couples TRBV2 to TRBJ2-1, with TRBD2 matching over 9 bases. CDR1 SNHLY and CDR2 FYNNEI come from the germline V gene. The CDR3 contains 19 residues. V was clipped by 0 bases and J by 0 bases; unmatched bases: 9. For the CDR3, the DNA is TGTGCCAGCAGTGAAGCGTTCGGACTAGCGCCCCGCTCCTACAATGAGCAGTTCTTC. This gives the protein CASSEAFGLAPRSYNEQFF.

This sequence joins TRBV9 and TRBJ2-3, with 14 bases that match TRBD2. CDR3 length: 20 amino acids. Germline values: CDR1 SGDLS, CDR2 YYNGEE. With 4 bases clipped from V and 6 bases from J, the junction kept 19 bases outside the gene matches. The CDR3 region has the DNA TGTGCCAGCAGCCAAGCTGGGACTAGCGGGAGATGGAGTTATCGGGATACGCAGTATTTT. It specifies CASSQAGTSGRWSYRDTQYF.

This rearrangement joins TRBV7-3 to TRBJ2-4, with 8 bases that match TRBD2. The CDR3 length is 16 residues. Germline CDR1 is SGHTA and CDR2 is FQGTGA. Trimming at V came to 4 bases and at J to 3 bases, leaving 8 bases not matched to a gene. The CDR3 DNA follows: TGTGCCAGCAGCTCCGGCGGGGGGCTTGGCAAAAACATTCAGTACTTC. As protein: CASSSGGGLGKNIQYF.

The chain links TRBV5-4 to TRBJ2-1, with 11 bases that match TRBD2. The length of the CDR3 is 16 residues. Germline V gene sequence: CDR1 SGHNT, CDR2 YYREEE (reference sequence). The V and J ends lost 4 bases and 10 bases, in that order; junction bases with no gene match: 13. CDR3 protein: CASSDRTSGHNSEQFF. The CDR3 DNA follows: TGTGCCAGCAGCGATAGGACTAGCGGGCACAACTCCGAGCAGTTCTTC.

V and J are TRBV30 and TRBJ1-2, with D maybe TRBD1 (6 bases). Germline CDR1 is GTSNPN and CDR2 is SVGIG (reference sequence). The CDR3 has 13 amino acids. V lost 2 bases, J lost 4 bases, and 11 bases lay in between. The CDR3 loop is CAWSKGGTYGYTF. The CDR3 DNA is TGTGCCTGGAGTAAGGGGGGGACCTATGGCTACACCTTC. The full variable domain, with the rest looked up from reference TRBV30 and TRBJ1-2, is SQTIHQWPATLVQPVGSPLSLECTVEGTSNPNLYWYRQAAGRGLQLLFYSVGIGQISSEVPQNLSASRPQDRQFILSSKKLLLSDSGFYLCAWSKGGTYGYTFGSGTRLTVV.

Comments on this clone: Other DNA sequences in the same sample also yield this CDR3. The chain is built from TRBV29-1 and TRBJ2-7, with D unresolved. Trimming took 4 bases from V and 2 from J, leaving 6 bases between them. The V gene's germline CDR1 is SQVTM and CDR2 ANQGSEA. The CDR3 totals 11 residues. The CDR3 nucleotides are TGCAGCGTTGGGGCAGCCTACGAGCAGTACTTC. Residues: CSVGAAYEQYF.

The V call is TRBV13, the J call TRBJ2-4; 11 bases agree with TRBD1. This CDR3 region has 16 residues. Looked up from germline, CDR1 is PRHDT and CDR2 is FYEKMQ (reference sequence). Trimming at V came to 4 bases and at J to 6 bases, leaving 8 bases not matched to a gene. The CDR3 loop reads CASSSAWTGGGNIQYF. The DNA for the CDR3 is TGTGCCAGCAGCTCCGCCTGGACAGGGGGCGGAAACATTCAGTACTTC.

The J gene is TRBJ2-5, the V gene TRBV6-1; TRBD1 might be the D (7 bases). The CDR3 sequence is 15 residues long. Germline V gene lookup returns CDR1 MNHNS and CDR2 SASEGT. Trimming removed 9 bases from V and 2 bases from J, with 19 bases in between. The CDR3 nucleotides read TGTGCCAGTTCAGGGGGGATCGTCGGACAAGAGACCCAGTACTTC. As protein: CASSGGIVGQETQYF.

This clone was seen only a few times. This chain connects TRBV7-8 to TRBJ1-2; D might be TRBD1 (6 bases). Germline V CDR1 and CDR2: SGHVS, FQNEAQ. V lost 5 bases and J 6 bases, leaving 19 bases between the germline ends. The CDR3 runs 15 residues. This CDR3 is CASSLSRQARNGYTF. The DNA of the CDR3 is TGTGCCAGCAGCCTCTCAAGACAGGCGAGGAATGGCTACACCTTC.

There are a few counts of this clone. The V gene is TRBV11-2, the J gene TRBJ2-7; D remains ambiguous. The CDR3 is 12 amino acids. Trimming removed 5 bases from V and 2 bases from J, with 7 bases in between. The V gene's germline CDR1 is SGHAT and CDR2 FQNNGV. The DNA for the CDR3 is TGTGCCAGCAGCCTTATAGCCTACGAGCAGTACTTC. Translation: CASSLIAYEQYF.

The chain uses TRBV18 and TRBJ1-2, with 9 bases fitting TRBD1. This CDR3 spans 16 amino acids. CDR1 is KGHSH, CDR2 LQKENI, per germline. With V trimmed by 3 bases and J by 4 bases, 9 bases remained unmatched. CDR3 sequence: CASSPSGQGMGYGYTF. DNA for the CDR3: TGTGCCAGCTCACCTTCGGGACAGGGAATGGGCTATGGCTACACCTTC.

The CDR3 DNA is TGTGCCAGCAGCTTATTCTACACTGAAGCTTTCTTT. Translation gives CASSLFYTEAFF. The V call is TRBV7-2, the J call TRBJ1-1; the D is unclear. Germline V gives CDR1 SGHTA, CDR2 FQGNSA. This CDR3 is built from 12 residues. V gave up 2 bases and J gave up 3 bases, with 4 bases separating them.

The CDR3 nucleotides read TGTGCCAGTAATCTCCAGGGATGGCAGCCCCAGCATTTT. It yields the protein CASNLQGWQPQHF. The chain uses TRBV19 and TRBJ1-5, with TRBD1 as a possible D gene (5 bases). This CDR3 region has 13 residues. V was clipped by 7 bases and J by 7 bases, with 14 bases between them. Germline CDR1 LNHDA, CDR2 SQIVND (reference sequence).

The chain is built from TRBV7-2 and TRBJ2-2; 7 bases map to TRBD2. The V gene end was trimmed by 2 bases and the J gene end by 7 bases; junction bases not matched to a gene: 10. Germline loops: CDR1 SGHTA, CDR2 FQGNSA. This CDR3 spans 16 amino acids. In DNA, the CDR3 is TGTGCCAGCAGCTTACCCAGCGGGGCCCTCGGCGGGGAGCTGTTTTTT. Encoded protein: CASSLPSGALGGELFF.